A single sample gave rise to the 20 T cell receptor beta chains below, sequenced in a study of Ad26.COV2.S vaccination and SARS-CoV-2 variants. Noted treatment: over 15 received Ad26.COV2.S at low or high dose, single or two shots; about 5 received placebo; per-sample allocation not given. Material that was analyzed had been drawn on day 63 after the first vaccine or placebo injection. Repertoires were generated with immunoSEQ multiplex PCR, while TCRdb's copy carries only in-frame clones and drops some. This repertoire shows some 250,000 clones, around 87% found once; its top ten account for about 10%. Material: peripheral blood, obtained in a trial of Ad26.COV2.S vaccine versus placebo. The receptors were gathered from a person between 18 and 59 years old who received the Ad26.COV2.S COVID-19 vaccine or a placebo.

This clone is a singleton in its sample. The CDR3, as DNA: TGTGCCAGCAGTTCTCAAGGGATGGGCACTGAAGCTTTCTTT. It codes for CASSSQGMGTEAFF. This chain links TRBV6-5 with TRBJ1-1; D is uncertain. Per germline, CDR1 MNHEY and CDR2 SVGAGI. The V and J ends lost 4 bases and 4 bases respectively, with 13 bases between them. There are 14 residues in the CDR3.

The V call is TRBV2, the J call TRBJ1-5; TRBD1 matches at 10 bases. The V gene's germline CDR1 is SNHLY and CDR2 FYNNEI. The J segment lost 6 bases and the V segment lost 1 base, leaving 6 bases of the junction unmatched. The CDR3 length is 16 residues. CDR3 nucleotides: TGTGCCAGCAGTGAAGTAACGACAGGGGGCGTTCAGCCCCAGCATTTT. Its translation is CASSEVTTGGVQPQHF.

This chain links TRBV29-1 with TRBJ2-1, with D maybe TRBD1 (5 bases). Trimming shortened V by 5 bases and J by 0 bases, and 11 bases separated the two germline ends. Germline assignment: CDR1 SQVTM and CDR2 ANQGSEA. This CDR3 is built from 14 residues. This CDR3 is CSVQGASSYNEQFF. As DNA, the CDR3 is TGCAGCGTTCAAGGGGCAAGCTCCTACAATGAGCAGTTCTTC.

The chain uses TRBV5-4 and TRBJ1-1, with a possible D match to TRBD1 (6 bases). Trimming shortened V by 3 bases and J by 3 bases, and 12 bases separated the two germline ends. The V gene's germline CDR1 is SGHNT and CDR2 YYREEE (reference sequence). The length of the CDR3 is 14 residues. CDR3 DNA: TGTGCCAGCAGCTCCTGGGACATCGACACTGAAGCTTTCTTT. It codes for CASSSWDIDTEAFF.

This rearrangement joins TRBV29-1 to TRBJ2-1; 9 positions match TRBD1. This CDR3 contains 14 residues. Trimming removed 3 bases from V and 4 bases from J; junction bases left unmatched: 4. The germline gives CDR1 SQVTM, CDR2 ANQGSEA. The CDR3 here is CSVEAGQGYNEQFF. The CDR3 DNA is TGCAGCGTTGAGGCCGGACAGGGGTACAATGAGCAGTTCTTC.

The chain has TRBV5-6 and TRBJ1-2; TRBD1 agrees at 7 bases. The CDR3 sequence is 18 residues long. The trim removed 4 bases at V and 7 bases at J, leaving 22 bases unmatched. Germline CDR1 and CDR2: SGHDT and YYEEEE. CDR3 loop: CASSIPTGHEVGRGGYTF. The CDR3 DNA follows: TGTGCCAGCAGCATACCGACAGGGCATGAGGTCGGCCGGGGTGGCTACACCTTC.

V and J are TRBV18 and TRBJ2-7; TRBD1 might be the D (6 bases). This CDR3 is 15 amino acids long. Trimming removed 1 base at V and 6 bases at J, with 16 bases between. Germline values: CDR1 KGHSH, CDR2 LQKENI. CDR3 sequence (DNA): TGTGCCAGCTCACCACAGATATCAGGGGTGGGCGAGCAGTACTTC. It specifies CASSPQISGVGEQYF. Full variable domain (rest looked up from reference TRBV18 and TRBJ2-7): NAGVMQNPRHLVRRRGQEARLRCSPMKGHSHVYWYRQLPEEGLKFMVYLQKENIIDESGMPKERFSAEFPKEGPSILRIQQVVRGDSAAYFCASSPQISGVGEQYFGPGTRLTVT.

The CDR3 loop is CASTPGSGTGGQPQHF. The CDR3 DNA follows: TGTGCCAGTACCCCGGGGTCAGGGACCGGGGGGCAGCCCCAGCATTTT. This chain connects TRBV19 to TRBJ1-5; weak D call: TRBD1 (5 bases). Germline V gene data show CDR1 as LNHDA and CDR2 as SQIVND (reference sequence). The CDR3 sequence is 16 residues long. The ends were cut back, 7 bases at V and 7 bases at J, with 23 bases in the middle. Variable domain in full (rest from reference TRBV19 and TRBJ1-5): DGGITQSPKYLFRKEGQNVTLSCEQNLNHDAMYWYRQDPGQGLRLIYYSQIVNDFQKGDIAEGYSVSREKKESFPLTVTSAQKNPTAFYLCASTPGSGTGGQPQHFGDGTRLSIL.

V is TRBV7-2 and J is TRBJ1-5; D not resolved. The CDR3 runs to 15 residues. The V end lost 2 bases, the J end lost 4 bases, and 12 bases lay between the germline ends. The V gene's germline CDR1 is SGHTA and CDR2 FQGNSA. CDR3: CASSLRNLGNQPQHF. DNA for the CDR3: TGTGCCAGCAGCTTAAGGAACTTGGGGAATCAGCCCCAGCATTTT.

V gene TRBV19 combines with J gene TRBJ1-5; maybe TRBD1 (6 bases). V lost 3 bases and J 1 base, leaving 28 bases between the germline ends. The CDR3 covers 21 residues. Germline V gene sequence: CDR1 LNHDA, CDR2 SQIVND (reference sequence). CDR3 in amino acids: CASSIGAHSRGSVLSNQPQHF. CDR3 DNA: TGTGCCAGTAGTATTGGTGCCCATTCTAGGGGGTCGGTCCTAAGCAATCAGCCCCAGCATTTT.

The rearrangement uses TRBV19 and TRBJ1-5; unclear D gene. This CDR3 comprises 14 residues. Germline lookup yields CDR1 LNHDA and CDR2 SQIVND (reference sequence). Trimming cost V 10 bases and J 3 bases, with 16 bases left between them. The CDR3 here is CATSLSGVNQPQHF. DNA of the CDR3: TGTGCCACCTCATTATCGGGAGTCAATCAGCCCCAGCATTTT. The full variable domain, with the rest looked up from reference TRBV19 and TRBJ1-5, is DGGITQSPKYLFRKEGQNVTLSCEQNLNHDAMYWYRQDPGQGLRLIYYSQIVNDFQKGDIAEGYSVSREKKESFPLTVTSAQKNPTAFYLCATSLSGVNQPQHFGDGTRLSIL.

This clone is a singleton in its sample. V is TRBV4-2 and J is TRBJ1-5; 7 bases fit TRBD1. The germline V gene has CDR1 LGHNA and CDR2 YNFKEQ. V trimming: 2 bases; J trimming: 0 bases; junction bases outside the gene matches: 7. This CDR3 comprises 17 residues. The CDR3 DNA is TGTGCCAGCAGCCAAACTCACAGGGGTTATAGCAATCAGCCCCAGCATTTT. This encodes CASSQTHRGYSNQPQHF.

The J gene is TRBJ2-2, the V gene TRBV7-6, with 9 bases identical to TRBD1. V gave up 5 bases and J gave up 6 bases; unmatched junction bases: 10. CDR3 length: 16 amino acids. In germline, CDR1 is SGHVS, CDR2 FNYEAQ. The CDR3 region is CASSVRTGDWAGELFF. In nucleotides, the CDR3 is TGTGCCAGCAGCGTACGGACAGGGGACTGGGCCGGGGAGCTGTTTTTT.

The V and J genes are TRBV11-2 and TRBJ1-4; the match to TRBD1 covers 7 bases. V shed 5 bases, J shed 3 bases, and the junction held 12 bases outside the gene matches. This CDR3 has 17 residues. Germline-derived CDR1 and CDR2 are SGHAT and FQNNGV. The CDR3 loop reads CASSLQGGFLANEKLFF. The DNA of the CDR3 is TGTGCCAGCAGCCTCCAAGGGGGCTTTCTGGCTAATGAAAAACTGTTTTTT.

The rearrangement uses TRBV7-9 and TRBJ2-7, with D hard to call. Trimming pared 4 bases from V and 5 bases from J, leaving 12 bases between. This CDR3 contains 13 residues. CDR1 is SEHNR and CDR2 is FQNEAQ in the germline V gene (reference sequence). Here the CDR3 reads CASSSMGKNEQYF. CDR3 sequence (DNA): TGTGCCAGCAGCTCCATGGGGAAGAACGAGCAGTACTTC.

The chain carries TRBV19 and TRBJ2-2; weak D call: TRBD2 (6 bases). Trimming took 1 base from V and 3 from J, leaving 9 bases between them. This CDR3 region has 15 residues. CDR1 is LNHDA and CDR2 is SQIVND in the germline V gene (reference sequence). The CDR3 sequence is CASSIGGIDTGELFF. CDR3 DNA: TGTGCCAGTAGTATAGGCGGGATAGACACCGGGGAGCTGTTTTTT.

In its sample, this clone was seen once. The J gene is TRBJ2-7, the V gene TRBV6-2 or TRBV6-3; D remains ambiguous. The V end was cut by 1 base, the J end by 5 bases, with 6 bases between. CDR1 is MNHEY and CDR2 is SVGEGT in the germline V gene. CDR3 length: 12 amino acids. In DNA, the CDR3 is TGTGCCAGCAGTTACTTAGGGAACGAGCAGTACTTC. Translating it yields CASSYLGNEQYF.

The chain recombines TRBV15 with TRBJ2-7, with 7 bases lining up with TRBD2. V trimming: 0 bases; J trimming: 3 bases; junction bases outside the gene matches: 2. The CDR3 is 14 residues long. CDR1 and CDR2 from the germline V gene are LNHNV and YYDKDF (reference sequence). The CDR3 protein is CATSRDRGDYEQYF. CDR3 in DNA: TGTGCCACCAGCAGAGATCGGGGGGACTACGAGCAGTACTTC.

The rearrangement uses TRBV24-1 and TRBJ2-7; D is ambiguous. The CDR3 is 12 amino acids. The germline V and J ends were trimmed by 5 bases and 0 bases, with 4 bases remaining between them. Germline V lookup: CDR1 KGHDR, CDR2 SFDVKD. The CDR3 sequence: CATSGYSYEQYF. The CDR3 DNA follows: TGTGCCACCAGTGGGTACTCCTACGAGCAGTACTTC.

The V and J genes are TRBV2 and TRBJ2-7; the D is unclear. Germline V CDR1 and CDR2: SNHLY, FYNNEI. The CDR3 is made up of 12 amino acids. V was cut by 2 bases and J by 4 bases, with 6 bases left in between. CDR3: CASSERRYEQYF. The CDR3 DNA is TGTGCCAGCAGTGAACGGCGGTACGAGCAGTACTTC.